Listed here are 26 T cell receptor beta chains from one sample, sequenced in a study of CD8+ T cells in alopecia areata. Reverse transcribed after extraction, RNA yielded cDNA as the sequencing template. Assay: immunoSEQ multiplex PCR; the TCRdb copy retains only in-frame clones and omits some. The data show roughly 100,000 clones, around 59% seen once. Sequences were obtained from CD4+ T cells sorted from blood. All receptors come from a human donor in good health.

This clone was counted only a few times. This chain links TRBV10-3 with TRBJ1-1; no reliable D call. The germline V gene encodes CDR1 ENHRY and CDR2 SYGVKD. V lost 6 bases to trimming and J lost 4 bases, with 6 bases between them. The CDR3 covers 11 residues. The CDR3: CAIRERTEAFF. CDR3 DNA sequence: TGTGCCATCAGGGAGCGCACTGAAGCTTTCTTT.

This clone was seen only once. The V call is TRBV4-1, the J call TRBJ2-7, with 8 bases fitting TRBD2. V dropped 1 base and J dropped 0; count of bases not matched to a gene: 5. Germline V CDR1 and CDR2: MGHRA, YSYEKL. The CDR3 is made up of 16 amino acids. CDR3 coding DNA: TGCGCCAGCAGCCAAGCGACTAGCGCACCCTCCTACGAGCAGTACTTC. Translation: CASSQATSAPSYEQYF.

The CDR3 region is CASSVEVGYGYTF. Written as DNA, the CDR3 is TGTGCCAGCAGCGTAGAAGTAGGCTATGGCTACACCTTC. The V and J genes are TRBV9 and TRBJ1-2, with D unresolved. Germline-derived CDR1 and CDR2 are SGDLS and YYNGEE. V was clipped by 0 bases and J by 4 bases, with 7 bases between them. The CDR3 extends over 13 amino acids.

The chain employs TRBV29-1 and TRBJ1-4; no firm D call. The germline CDR1 and CDR2 sequences are SQVTM and ANQGSEA. CDR3 size: 13 residues. The ends were cut back, 5 bases at V and 11 bases at J, with 18 bases in the middle. The DNA of the CDR3 is TGCAGCGTTAACGAGCCGCCCACGGGGAAACTGTTTTTT. Translating gives CSVNEPPTGKLFF.

The CDR3: CAWSAPGPRYF. For the CDR3, the DNA is TGTGCCTGGAGTGCCCCGGGACCACGGTATTTT. V and J are TRBV30 and TRBJ2-3; D is possibly TRBD1 or TRBD2 (5 bases each). CDR3 length equals 11 residues. Looked up from germline, CDR1 is GTSNPN and CDR2 is SVGIG (reference sequence). V was shortened by 1 base and J by 14 bases, with 13 bases between the two germline ends.

J is TRBJ1-2 and V is TRBV4-2; TRBD1 agrees at 7 bases. This CDR3 region has 19 residues. The V gene's germline CDR1 is LGHNA and CDR2 YNFKEQ. Trimming at V came to 0 bases and at J to 5 bases, leaving 18 bases not matched to a gene. CDR3 sequence: CASSQDILRGQRELYGYTF. The CDR3 coding sequence is TGTGCCAGCAGCCAAGACATCCTTCGGGGACAGCGAGAGTTATATGGCTACACCTTC.

J is TRBJ1-3 and V is TRBV18; 7 bases are a match to TRBD1. This CDR3 spans 15 amino acids. The V segment lost 5 bases and the J segment 0 bases; nucleotides outside the gene matches: 4. Germline V gene data show CDR1 as KGHSH and CDR2 as LQKENI. CDR3 DNA sequence: TGTGCCAGCTCATCGGACAGGTCCTCTGGAAACACCATATATTTT. Encoded protein: CASSSDRSSGNTIYF.

The chain employs TRBV6-5 and TRBJ2-3; D possibly corresponds to TRBD2 (5 bases). Per germline, CDR1 MNHEY and CDR2 SVGAGI. V lost 6 bases and J lost 8, with 12 bases in between. This CDR3 has 12 residues. DNA for the CDR3: TGTGCCAGCAGCCAGACCGCGGGTACGCAGTATTTT. As protein: CASSQTAGTQYF.

The chain recombines TRBV7-2 with TRBJ2-5; possibly TRBD2 for D (6 bases). V lost 5 bases and J lost 0, with 16 bases in between. The CDR3 totals 16 residues. Germline CDR1 is SGHTA and CDR2 is FQGNSA. CDR3 protein: CASSPGTQRYQETQYF. The DNA of the CDR3 is TGTGCCAGCAGCCCAGGGACTCAACGGTACCAAGAGACCCAGTACTTC. Using reference TRBV7-2 and TRBJ2-5 for the parts outside the CDR3, the full variable domain is GAGVSQSPSNKVTEKGKDVELRCDPISGHTALYWYRQSLGQGLEFLIYFQGNSAPDKSGLPSDRFSAERTGGSVSTLTIQRTQQEDSAVYLCASSPGTQRYQETQYFGPGTRLLVL.

As concerns this clone: Other DNA sequences in the sample encode the same CDR3. This sequence joins TRBV30 and TRBJ2-3; D is unresolved. Germline V gene data show CDR1 as GTSNPN and CDR2 as SVGIG (reference sequence). The ends were cut back, 0 bases at V and 1 base at J, with 2 bases in the middle. This CDR3 spans 12 amino acids. This chain's CDR3 is CAWSVGTDTQYF. The CDR3, as DNA: TGTGCCTGGAGTGTCGGCACAGATACGCAGTATTTT.

The CDR3 region has the DNA TGTGCCAGCTCACCACCTCTTCTCTCAGCGCAGTATTTT. Translating it yields CASSPPLLSAQYF. The chain carries TRBV18 and TRBJ2-3; D gene ambiguous. Germline lookup yields CDR1 KGHSH and CDR2 LQKENI. The V end was cut by 0 bases, the J end by 10 bases, with 11 bases between. CDR3 length: 13 amino acids. The full variable domain, rest sourced from reference TRBV18 and TRBJ2-3, is NAGVMQNPRHLVRRRGQEARLRCSPMKGHSHVYWYRQLPEEGLKFMVYLQKENIIDESGMPKERFSAEFPKEGPSILRIQQVVRGDSAAYFCASSPPLLSAQYFGPGTRLTVL.

The CDR3 is CASSYQGNSPLHF. DNA for the CDR3: TGTGCCAGCAGTTATCAGGGAAATTCACCCCTCCACTTT. The chain is built from TRBV6-5 and TRBJ1-6; a weak D match, TRBD1 (5 bases). With 3 bases removed from V and 7 bases from J, the gap between germline ends came to 7 bases. The length of the CDR3 is 13 residues. Germline V gives CDR1 MNHEY, CDR2 SVGAGI.

This clone turned up a few times. The rearrangement links TRBV29-1 to TRBJ1-2; TRBD1 might be the D (5 bases). The CDR3 is 10 residues long. V lost 4 bases and J lost 8, with 8 bases in between. Germline V gene lookup returns CDR1 SQVTM and CDR2 ANQGSEA. This chain's CDR3 is CSVAGQGYTF. The CDR3 bases are TGCAGCGTTGCAGGGCAAGGCTACACCTTC.

The sample holds a few counts of this clone. This chain links TRBV6-5 with TRBJ1-4, with D possibly being TRBD1 (6 bases). Per the germline V gene, CDR1 is MNHEY and CDR2 is SVGAGI. The ends were cut back, 7 bases at V and 5 bases at J, with 11 bases in the middle. This CDR3 is 13 amino acids long. The CDR3 is CASKRTGNEKLFF. The CDR3 nucleotides read TGTGCCAGCAAGAGAACAGGGAATGAAAAACTGTTTTTT.

The chain combines TRBV29-1 with TRBJ1-2; unclear D gene. The CDR3 sequence is 13 residues long. Between the trimmed V and J ends, which lost 3 bases and 4 bases, there was a span of 12 bases. The V gene's germline CDR1 is SQVTM and CDR2 ANQGSEA. The CDR3 protein is CSVDGQGGYGYTF. The DNA for the CDR3 is TGCAGCGTTGACGGGCAAGGTGGCTATGGCTACACCTTC.

This rearrangement joins TRBV29-1 to TRBJ2-1; D possibly corresponds to TRBD1 (5 bases). The CDR3 extends over 11 amino acids. Per germline, CDR1 SQVTM and CDR2 ANQGSEA. V was clipped by 7 bases and J by 8 bases, with 12 bases between them. CDR3 nucleotides: TGCAGCGCTACCTCAGGGTATGAGCAGTTCTTC. Translating it yields CSATSGYEQFF.

V usage is TRBV29-1 and J usage is TRBJ2-1, with D perhaps being TRBD1 or TRBD2 (5 bases each). From germline, CDR1 is SQVTM and CDR2 ANQGSEA. The CDR3 has 14 residues. V lost 4 bases to trimming and J lost 0 bases, with 10 bases between them. CDR3 residues: CSVVWGNSYNEQFF. The CDR3 DNA sequence: TGCAGCGTTGTTTGGGGGAACTCCTACAATGAGCAGTTCTTC.

The chain recombines TRBV2 with TRBJ1-1; D is undetermined. V was pared by 1 base and J by 1 base, with 10 bases between. This CDR3 has 15 residues. Germline V gene data show CDR1 as SNHLY and CDR2 as FYNNEI. Here the CDR3 DNA reads TGTGCCAGCAGTGAAGAGACTGTGGCGAACACTGAAGCTTTCTTT. Translated, it gives CASSEETVANTEAFF.

This clone was detected a few times. The chain uses TRBV5-1 and TRBJ2-1, with D maybe TRBD1 (6 bases). Trimming left V 1 base short and J 4 bases short, with 9 bases between. Germline CDR1 reads SGHRS; CDR2 reads YFSETQ. The CDR3 is made up of 14 amino acids. The CDR3 nucleotides read TGCGCCAGCAGCTTGACAGGGTCTTACAATGAGCAGTTCTTC. It codes for CASSLTGSYNEQFF.

V and J are TRBV29-1 and TRBJ2-5; D may be TRBD1 or TRBD2 (5 bases each). Germline V gene sequence: CDR1 SQVTM, CDR2 ANQGSEA. V lost 5 bases to trimming and J lost 1 base, with 11 bases between them. The CDR3 is 13 residues long. As DNA, the CDR3 is TGCAGCGTTCGGGGACGGACCCAAGAGACCCAGTACTTC. Translating gives CSVRGRTQETQYF. Full variable domain (remainder filled in from reference TRBV29-1 and TRBJ2-5): SAVISQKPSRDICQRGTSLTIQCQVDSQVTMMFWYRQQPGQSLTLIATANQGSEATYESGFVIDKFPISRPNLTFSTLTVSNMSPEDSSIYLCSVRGRTQETQYFGPGTRLLVL.

The genes are TRBV14 and TRBJ2-2; 8 bases align to TRBD1. This CDR3 has 14 amino acids. Trimming at V came to 6 bases and at J to 3 bases, leaving 3 bases not matched to a gene. Germline V CDR1 and CDR2: SGHDN, FVKESK. For the CDR3, the DNA is TGTGCCAGCAGGCGGACAGGGCACACCGGGGAGCTGTTTTTT. Protein product: CASRRTGHTGELFF.

The genes are TRBV4-2 and TRBJ1-2; tentatively, D is TRBD1 (5 bases). Germline-derived CDR1 and CDR2 are LGHNA and YNFKEQ. The CDR3 is made up of 14 amino acids. The germline V and J ends were trimmed by 0 bases and 2 bases, with 7 bases remaining between them. As DNA, the CDR3 is TGTGCCAGCAGCCAAGACGGGGGGAACTATGGCTACACCTTC. Amino acids: CASSQDGGNYGYTF.

The chain couples TRBV5-1 to TRBJ1-2; tentative D call: TRBD1 (5 bases). V dropped 3 bases and J dropped 4 bases, with 7 bases sitting between them. Germline-derived CDR1 and CDR2 are SGHRS and YFSETQ. The CDR3 is 12 residues long. CDR3 coding DNA: TGCGCCAGCAGCTGGGGGACCTATGGCTACACCTTC. Its protein is CASSWGTYGYTF.

A few counts support this clone. V and J are TRBV6-6 and TRBJ2-7; TRBD1 aligns across 7 bases. The CDR3 sequence is 15 residues long. Germline CDR1 and CDR2: MNHNY and SVGAGI (reference sequence). J was trimmed by 2 bases and V by 5 bases; bases with no gene match: 9. The DNA for the CDR3 is TGTGCCAGCAGTAAACCCGGGACAGCCCCCTACGAGCAGTACTTC. Translated: CASSKPGTAPYEQYF.

The rearrangement links TRBV5-6 to TRBJ2-6; possibly TRBD1 for D (6 bases). Germline CDR1 reads SGHDT; CDR2 reads YYEEEE. Trimming removed 2 bases at V and 4 bases at J, with 10 bases between. The CDR3 runs 15 residues. The CDR3 is CASSLSGAGANVLTF. The CDR3 DNA reads TGTGCCAGCAGCTTATCAGGGGCCGGGGCCAACGTCCTGACTTTC.

J is TRBJ2-7 and V is TRBV5-1; 9 bases are a match to TRBD2. Trimming removed 4 bases from V and 1 base from J; junction bases left unmatched: 6. The CDR3 has 15 amino acids. Germline V gene lookup returns CDR1 SGHRS and CDR2 YFSETQ. The CDR3 coding sequence is TGCGCCAGCAGCCCACTAGCGGGTTCATCCTACGAGCAGTACTTC. Its protein is CASSPLAGSSYEQYF. The variable domain in full, with the rest retrieved from reference TRBV5-1 and TRBJ2-7, is KAGVTQTPRYLIKTRGQQVTLSCSPISGHRSVSWYQQTPGQGLQFLFEYFSETQRNKGNFPGRFSGRQFSNSRSEMNVSTLELGDSALYLCASSPLAGSSYEQYFGPGTRLTVT.